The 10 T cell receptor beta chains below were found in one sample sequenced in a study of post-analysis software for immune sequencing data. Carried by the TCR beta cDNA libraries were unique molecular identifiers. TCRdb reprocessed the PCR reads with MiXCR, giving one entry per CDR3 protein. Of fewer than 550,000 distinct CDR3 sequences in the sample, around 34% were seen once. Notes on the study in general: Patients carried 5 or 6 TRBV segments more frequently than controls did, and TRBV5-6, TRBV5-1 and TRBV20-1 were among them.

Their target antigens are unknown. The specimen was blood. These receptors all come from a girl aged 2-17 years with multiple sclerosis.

The CDR3 loop reads CSARVKRRGNEQFF. The CDR3 DNA reads TGCAGTGCTAGAGTAAAACGTCGGGGAAATGAGCAGTTCTTC. The chain couples TRBV20-1 to TRBJ2-1, with D possibly TRBD2 on 5 matching bases. The CDR3 runs to 14 residues. Germline loops: CDR1 DFQATT, CDR2 SNEGSKA (reference sequence). V lost 1 base to trimming and J lost 7 bases, with 14 bases between them.

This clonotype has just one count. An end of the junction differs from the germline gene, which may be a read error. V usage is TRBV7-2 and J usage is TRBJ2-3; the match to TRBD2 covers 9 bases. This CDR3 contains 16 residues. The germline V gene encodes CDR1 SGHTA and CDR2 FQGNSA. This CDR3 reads CAGSPPGGGGVTTQYF. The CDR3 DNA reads TGTGCCGGCAGCCCCCCGGGTGGCGGGGGGGTTACCACGCAGTATTTT. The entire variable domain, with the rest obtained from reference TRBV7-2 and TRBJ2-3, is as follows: GAGVSQSPSNKVTEKGKDVELRCDPISGHTALYWYRQSLGQGLEFLIYFQGNSAPDKSGLPSDRFSAERTGGSVSTLTIQRTQQEDSAVYLCAGSPPGGGGVTTQYFGPGTRLTVL.

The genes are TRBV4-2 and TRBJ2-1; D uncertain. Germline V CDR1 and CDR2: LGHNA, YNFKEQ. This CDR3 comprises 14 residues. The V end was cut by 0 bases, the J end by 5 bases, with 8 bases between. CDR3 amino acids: CASSQELFDNEQFF. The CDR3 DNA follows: TGTGCCAGCAGCCAAGAACTATTTGACAATGAGCAGTTCTTC.

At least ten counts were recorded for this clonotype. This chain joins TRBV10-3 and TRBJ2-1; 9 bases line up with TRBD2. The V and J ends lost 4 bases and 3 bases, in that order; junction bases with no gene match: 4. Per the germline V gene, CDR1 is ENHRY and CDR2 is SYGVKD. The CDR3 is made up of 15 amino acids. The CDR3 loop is CAISGVRGGYNEQFF. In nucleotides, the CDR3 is TGTGCCATCAGTGGGGTGCGGGGGGGCTACAATGAGCAGTTCTTC.

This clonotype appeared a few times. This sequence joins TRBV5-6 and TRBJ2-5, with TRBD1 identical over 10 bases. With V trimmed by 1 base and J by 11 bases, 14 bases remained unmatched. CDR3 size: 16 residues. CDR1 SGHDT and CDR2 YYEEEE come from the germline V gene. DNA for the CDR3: TGTGCCAGCAGCTTGAGGGGTGGGACAGGGGTACAAGAGCAGTACTTC. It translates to CASSLRGGTGVQEQYF.

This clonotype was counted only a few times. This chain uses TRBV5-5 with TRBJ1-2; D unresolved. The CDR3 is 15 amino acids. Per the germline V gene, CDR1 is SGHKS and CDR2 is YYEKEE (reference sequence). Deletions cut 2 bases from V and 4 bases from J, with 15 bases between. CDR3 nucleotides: TGTGCCAGCAGCTTACCCGGGGTCAGTGCCTATGGCTACACCTTC. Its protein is CASSLPGVSAYGYTF.

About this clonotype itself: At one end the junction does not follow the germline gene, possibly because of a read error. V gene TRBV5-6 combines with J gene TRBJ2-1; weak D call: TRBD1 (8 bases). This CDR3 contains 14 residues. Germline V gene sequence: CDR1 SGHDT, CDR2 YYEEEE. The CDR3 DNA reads TGTACCAGCAGCGGGGACAGGTCATACAATGAGCAGTTCTTC. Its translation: CTSSGDRSYNEQFF.

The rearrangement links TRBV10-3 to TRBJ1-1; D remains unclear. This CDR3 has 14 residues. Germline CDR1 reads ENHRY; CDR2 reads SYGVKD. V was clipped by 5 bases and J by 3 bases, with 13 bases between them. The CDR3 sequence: CAISSGISDTEAFF. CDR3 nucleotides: TGTGCCATCAGTTCGGGTATATCGGACACTGAAGCTTTCTTT.

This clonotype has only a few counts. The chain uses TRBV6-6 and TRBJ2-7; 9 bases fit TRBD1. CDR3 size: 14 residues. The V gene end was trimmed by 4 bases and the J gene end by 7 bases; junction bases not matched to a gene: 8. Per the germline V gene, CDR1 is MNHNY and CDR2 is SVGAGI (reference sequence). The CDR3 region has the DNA TGTGCCAGCAGTTCGCGGGACAGGGTAGTTGAGCAGTACTTC. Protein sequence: CASSSRDRVVEQYF.

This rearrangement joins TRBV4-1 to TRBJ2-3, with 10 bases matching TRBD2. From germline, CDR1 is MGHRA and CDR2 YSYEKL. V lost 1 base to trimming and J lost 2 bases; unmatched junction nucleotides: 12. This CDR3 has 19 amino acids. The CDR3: CASSQGLAGALPFTDTQYF. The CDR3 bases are TGCGCCAGCAGCCAAGGCCTAGCGGGGGCCCTACCCTTCACAGATACGCAGTATTTT.